The rows below give T cell receptor beta chains drawn from one sample of a study of CD8+ T cells in alopecia areata. Libraries were prepared by immunoSEQ multiplex PCR; TCRdb keeps only in-frame clonotypes and omits some of them. The repertoire has about 190,000 clones, more than 55% of them found once; the top ten carry around 0.7%. Sequencing was performed on CD4+ T cells sorted from blood, taken at week 4, from a patient treated with tofacitinib. The receptors were sampled from a human donor with alopecia areata. Each CDR3 is given with its conserved first and last residue. The D gene is left open where the match is weak. Clone size, where shown, is once, few, many, or a class for clones that have expanded.

j_call cdr3_length v_call d_call clone_size cdr3_nt cdr3_aa
TRBJ1-2 13 TRBV5-1 NA NA TGCGCCAGCAGCCCCCTACTGGCGCATGGCTACACCTTC CASSPLLAHGYTF
TRBJ2-1 17 TRBV28 TRBD2 NA TGTGCCAGCAGTCGCGGACTAGCGGGATCCCCCTACAATGAGCAGTTCTTC CASSRGLAGSPYNEQFF
TRBJ2-1 15 TRBV27 TRBD2 NA TGTGCCAGCAGTCACGGGACTAGCGGGAGGGGTGAGCAGTTCTTC CASSHGTSGRGEQFF
TRBJ1-1 14 TRBV29-1 NA NA TGCAGCGTTGAAAGGTCGGGGGGTTACACTGAAGCTTTCTTT CSVERSGGYTEAFF
TRBJ2-1 11 TRBV9 NA few TGTGCCAGCAGCGTAGCGGGTGAGCAGTTCTTC CASSVAGEQFF
TRBJ2-4 16 TRBV27 TRBD2 NA TGTGCCAGCAGCAAACGGGCGGGGGAGGTCACAAACATTCAGTACTTC CASSKRAGEVTNIQYF
TRBJ2-3 16 TRBV30 TRBD2 NA TGTGCCTGGAGTTTCCTAGCGGGAGGGCCCGCAGATACGCAGTATTTT CAWSFLAGGPADTQYF
TRBJ1-2 19 TRBV23-1 NA NA TGCGCCAGCAGTCAATCTAATAGTCCCCGGTACAGGTCCTTCTGGGGCTACACCTTC CASSQSNSPRYRSFWGYTF
TRBJ2-2 17 TRBV29-1 TRBD2 NA TGCAGCGTTGGAGGGGCTAGCGGGAGGCCGAACACCGGGGAGCTGTTTTTT CSVGGASGRPNTGELFF
TRBJ1-2 15 TRBV27 NA NA TGTGCCAGCAGTTTACGCCGCCCGGATGTCGATGGCTACACCTTC CASSLRRPDVDGYTF
TRBJ2-7 15 TRBV30 NA NA TGTGCCTGGAGTCTCAACCCCTTACAGGAGAACGAGCAGTACTTC CAWSLNPLQENEQYF
TRBJ2-7 11 TRBV6-5 NA once TGTGCCAGCAAGGGCTTATACGAGCAGTACTTC CASKGLYEQYF
TRBJ1-2 13 TRBV29-1 NA NA TGCAGCGTTGCCTACTCCCGGGACTCTGGCTACACCTTC CSVAYSRDSGYTF
TRBJ2-6 18 TRBV7-6 TRBD2 once TGTGCCAGCAGCCGAGGACTAGCGGGCAGCTCTGGGGCCAACGTCCTGACTTTC CASSRGLAGSSGANVLTF
TRBJ2-5 15 TRBV9 TRBD1 NA TGTGCCAGCAGCGGACAGACAGGGGGTGCTGAGACCCAGTACTTC CASSGQTGGAETQYF
TRBJ2-7 14 TRBV6-1 TRBD1 once TGTGCCAGCAGTAAGACAGGGTTTCACTCCGAGCAGTACTTC CASSKTGFHSEQYF
TRBJ2-7 14 TRBV29-1 TRBD1 NA TGCAGCGTCGGGACAGGGGGGCGTTCCTACGAGCAGTACTTC CSVGTGGRSYEQYF
TRBJ1-5 13 TRBV29-1 NA NA TGCAGCGTTGTGTCCCAGGGTAATCAGCCCCAGCATTTT CSVVSQGNQPQHF
TRBJ2-2 16 TRBV9 TRBD1 NA TGTGCCAGCAGCGTAGAAACAGGGGGCACCACCGGGGAGCTGTTTTTT CASSVETGGTTGELFF
TRBJ2-5 13 TRBV7-2 TRBD2 NA TGTGCCAGCAGCTTGGGGCGGGAGTGGGAGCAGTACTTC CASSLGREWEQYF
TRBJ2-3 12 TRBV5-1 NA NA TGCGCCAGCAGCCCGCGGACAGATACGCAGTATTTT CASSPRTDTQYF
TRBJ1-2 12 TRBV29-1 TRBD1 NA TGCAGCGCCTCACAGGGGGCGAGGGGCTACACCTTC CSASQGARGYTF
TRBJ2-7 11 TRBV29-1 NA few TGCAGCGTCCCCCCGGGCGCCGAGCAGTACTTC CSVPPGAEQYF
TRBJ2-2 17 TRBV18 NA once TGTGCCAGCTCAAATGTCCAAGGCTTAGGGAACACCGGGGAGCTGTTTTTT CASSNVQGLGNTGELFF
TRBJ2-3 16 TRBV4-1 TRBD2 NA TGCGCCAGCAGCCTAGTACCGGGAGGGCCCCAGGATACGCAGTATTTT CASSLVPGGPQDTQYF
TRBJ2-1 11 TRBV20-1 TRBD1 NA TGCAGTGCTAGAGTGGACAGGGATCAGTTCTTC CSARVDRDQFF
TRBJ2-7 13 TRBV29-1 TRBD1 few TGCAGCGTTGAAGAAACAGGGGGCAGAGGGCAGTACTTC CSVEETGGRGQYF
TRBJ2-1 18 TRBV7-3 NA NA TGTGCCAGCAGCTTAGCGGCAGGAGGCTTGGTAGGGCCCCGGAAGCAGTTCTTC CASSLAAGGLVGPRKQFF
TRBJ2-3 14 TRBV5-1 NA NA TGCGCCAGCATGGACGGTGGGGGCACAGATACGCAGTATTTT CASMDGGGTDTQYF
TRBJ2-3 14 TRBV2 NA once TGTGCCAGCAGCGGCTACAACTCGGCAGATACGCAGTATTTT CASSGYNSADTQYF
TRBJ2-7 14 TRBV4-1 NA NA TGCGCCAGCAGCCAAGATGGCCGCTGGGACGAGCAGTACTTC CASSQDGRWDEQYF
TRBJ1-1 13 TRBV2 NA NA TGTGCCAGCAGTGTGTGGTTAAACACTGAAGCTTTCTTT CASSVWLNTEAFF
TRBJ2-7 14 TRBV7-2 TRBD2 NA TGTGCCAGCAGTCTTAGCGGGAGTATCGACGAGCAGTACTTC CASSLSGSIDEQYF
TRBJ2-7 14 TRBV30 TRBD2 once TGTGCCTGGAGGGTAGCGGGAGGTACCTACGAGCAGTACTTC CAWRVAGGTYEQYF
TRBJ2-7 13 TRBV5-1 NA NA TGCGCCAGCAGCCCCCGGTCCTCCTACGAGCAGTACTTC CASSPRSSYEQYF
TRBJ2-7 11 TRBV30 NA NA TGTGCCTGGACCGGACAGTACGAGCAGTACTTC CAWTGQYEQYF
TRBJ2-7 14 TRBV7-2 NA NA TGTGCCAGCAGCGCCTCTCCGGGGAACTACGAGCAGTACTTC CASSASPGNYEQYF
TRBJ2-2 16 TRBV18 TRBD2 NA TGTGCCAGCTCACCAGGCGGCCCGGGACTAGACGGGGAGCTGTTTTTT CASSPGGPGLDGELFF
TRBJ2-3 12 TRBV5-1 NA NA TGCGCCAGCAGCTTGGCCAGGAATACGCAGTATTTT CASSLARNTQYF
TRBJ1-5 13 TRBV29-1 NA NA TGCAGCGTTGAGGGGGGCCTCAATCAGCCCCAGCATTTT CSVEGGLNQPQHF
TRBJ2-5 14 TRBV2 NA NA TGTGCCAGCAGTGAAAGACAGGCCGAGGGGACCCAGTACTTC CASSERQAEGTQYF
TRBJ2-7 14 TRBV9 TRBD1 once TGTGCCAGCAGCCCAGGACAGGTGGCCTACGAGCAGTACTTC CASSPGQVAYEQYF
TRBJ2-2 14 TRBV7-2 NA NA TGTGCCAGCAGCCCGAGATTAGGGCCCGGGGAGCTGTTTTTT CASSPRLGPGELFF
TRBJ2-7 16 TRBV7-2 NA NA TGTGCCAGCAGCTCCTTGACAGGAGGTCCTATGGCCGAGCAGTACTTC CASSSLTGGPMAEQYF
TRBJ1-5 14 TRBV19 NA NA TGTGCCAGTGGATGGGACCGAAACAATCAGCCCCAGCATTTT CASGWDRNNQPQHF
TRBJ1-2 13 TRBV6-5 NA NA TGTGCCAGCAGTCCCCTCGGGTTCTATGGCTACACCTTC CASSPLGFYGYTF
TRBJ2-7 18 TRBV7-2 TRBD2 NA TGTGCCAGCTCCCAAACCTTCCTGGAAGCGGGAGGGTCGGGGGAGCAGTACTTC CASSQTFLEAGGSGEQYF
TRBJ2-1 16 TRBV6-1 TRBD2 NA TGTGCCAGCAGTGAGCCTAGCGGGGCGGCCTACAATGAGCAGTTCTTC CASSEPSGAAYNEQFF
TRBJ2-7 15 TRBV27 TRBD1 NA TGTGCCAGCAAGGCGGGGACAGGGGCCTCCTACGAGCAGTACTTC CASKAGTGASYEQYF
TRBJ1-2 13 TRBV4-3 NA NA TGCGCCAGCAGCCAACAGGGGATCTATGGCTACACCTTC CASSQQGIYGYTF
TRBJ2-2 17 TRBV4-2 TRBD2 NA TGTGCCAGCAGCCAAGTCGGCGGGAGAACTTACACCGGGGAGCTGTTTTTT CASSQVGGRTYTGELFF
TRBJ2-7 10 TRBV20-1 NA NA TGCAGTGCTAGAGGATACGAGCAGTACTTC CSARGYEQYF
TRBJ2-4 16 TRBV7-8 TRBD1 NA TGTGCCAGCAGCTTAGGACAGGGCTCGGCCAAAAACATTCAGTACTTC CASSLGQGSAKNIQYF
TRBJ1-4 12 TRBV30 NA NA TGTGCCTGGAGTGTACAAGCGCCCCCGCTGTTTTTT CAWSVQAPPLFF
TRBJ1-2 12 TRBV29-1 NA NA TGCAGCGTTGAAAGCAGCGGATCTAGTTACACCTTC CSVESSGSSYTF
TRBJ1-1 13 TRBV6-5 NA once TGTGCCAGCAGTTACCGTGTTGGGACTGAAGCTTTCTTT CASSYRVGTEAFF
TRBJ1-4 18 TRBV18 TRBD1 once TGTGCCAGCTCCCCAAGACCGGGACAGGACACGGGGGGTGAAAAACTGTTTTTT CASSPRPGQDTGGEKLFF